The 30 T cell receptor beta chains listed next were all sequenced from one sample in a study of shared clonotypes between healthy human individuals. Clones were read by immunoSEQ multiplex PCR, and TCRdb kept only the in-frame ones, dropping some. The table lists some 2.3 million clones, over 85% of them singletons. The sequencing input was naive CD4+ T cells from PBMCs. Specified subset: CD45RA+ positively selected. The source is a man younger than 30 in good health. Some clones in this sample may be carry-over from other donors' samples.

The rearrangement joins TRBV19 to TRBJ1-4, with TRBD1 matching over 7 bases. The CDR3 sequence is 14 residues long. Germline CDR1 is LNHDA and CDR2 is SQIVND (reference sequence). J gave up 5 bases and V 9 bases, and 9 bases lay outside the gene matches. CDR3 protein: CASNPGTVNEKLFF. The CDR3 nucleotides read TGTGCCAGCAATCCCGGGACAGTCAATGAAAAACTGTTTTTT.

This CDR3 reads CASRPTGALTTNEKLFF. CDR3 DNA: TGCGCCAGCAGACCGACAGGTGCCCTTACAACTAATGAAAAACTGTTTTTT. The rearrangement joins TRBV4-1 to TRBJ1-4, with D possibly being TRBD1 (6 bases). CDR1 MGHRA and CDR2 YSYEKL come from the germline V gene. The ends were cut back, 6 bases at V and 0 bases at J, with 17 bases in the middle. CDR3 length equals 17 residues.

Of note for this clone: Within the sample, other DNA sequences also encode this same CDR3. V gene TRBV5-1 combines with J gene TRBJ2-5; possibly TRBD2 for D (6 bases). There are 14 residues in the CDR3. The germline CDR1 and CDR2 sequences are SGHRS and YFSETQ. Trimming shortened V by 4 bases and J by 1 base, and 11 bases separated the two germline ends. CDR3 DNA: TGCGCCAGCAGCCTGTGGGGAGGCCAAGAGACCCAGTACTTC. This translates into CASSLWGGQETQYF.

The chain employs TRBV7-9 and TRBJ1-2; TRBD1 might be the D (5 bases). Deletions cut 5 bases from V and 8 bases from J, with 18 bases between. Germline values: CDR1 SEHNR, CDR2 FQNEAQ (reference sequence). The CDR3 is 14 residues long. This CDR3 reads CASSTQGGALGYTF. In DNA form, the CDR3 reads TGTGCCAGCAGCACTCAGGGAGGGGCGCTGGGCTACACCTTC.

V gene TRBV7-2 combines with J gene TRBJ2-1, with 15 bases lining up with TRBD2. V lost 5 bases and J lost 9; bases outside the gene matches: 5. The CDR3 sequence is 15 residues long. CDR1 is SGHTA and CDR2 is FQGNSA in the germline V gene. The CDR3: CASSLGLAGGSEQFF. In DNA, the CDR3 is TGTGCCAGCAGCCTCGGACTAGCGGGAGGGAGTGAGCAGTTCTTC.

The chain combines TRBV18 with TRBJ1-3, with a possible D match to TRBD1 (6 bases). Trimming cost V 3 bases and J 0 bases, with 12 bases left between them. Germline loops: CDR1 KGHSH, CDR2 LQKENI. CDR3 length equals 16 residues. The CDR3 bases are TGTGCCAGCTCACCCCGGACAGACCTCTCTGGAAACACCATATATTTT. Protein product: CASSPRTDLSGNTIYF.

The chain uses TRBV6-5 and TRBJ2-7; D is possibly TRBD1 or TRBD2 (5 bases each). This CDR3 is 13 amino acids long. Germline CDR1 MNHEY, CDR2 SVGAGI. V was pared by 4 bases and J by 2 bases, with 9 bases between. In DNA form, the CDR3 reads TGTGCCAGCAGTTCAAGGGGACCCTACGAGCAGTACTTC. Protein sequence: CASSSRGPYEQYF.

The chain uses TRBV19 and TRBJ1-5; no definite D call. In germline, CDR1 is LNHDA, CDR2 SQIVND (reference sequence). The length of the CDR3 is 17 residues. V lost 5 bases and J lost 1, with 18 bases in between. As DNA, the CDR3 is TGTGCCAGTAGTCCGGATAGGTGGGGAGTAAGCAATCAGCCCCAGCATTTT. It translates to CASSPDRWGVSNQPQHF. The full variable domain, rest sourced from reference TRBV19 and TRBJ1-5, is DGGITQSPKYLFRKEGQNVTLSCEQNLNHDAMYWYRQDPGQGLRLIYYSQIVNDFQKGDIAEGYSVSREKKESFPLTVTSAQKNPTAFYLCASSPDRWGVSNQPQHFGDGTRLSIL.

The rearrangement uses TRBV27 and TRBJ2-3; 7 bases line up with TRBD2. The CDR3 contains 15 residues. The V gene's germline CDR1 is MNHEY and CDR2 SMNVEV (reference sequence). Trimming took 6 bases from V and 2 from J; bases not matched to a gene: 8. CDR3 sequence reads: CASRLLALNTDTQYF. As DNA, the CDR3 is TGTGCCAGCAGGCTACTAGCGCTGAACACAGATACGCAGTATTTT.

CDR3: CASSLAMILGLAEPYEQYF. CDR3 coding DNA: TGTGCCAGCAGCTTAGCGATGATTCTCGGACTAGCGGAACCCTACGAGCAGTACTTC. The rearrangement links TRBV7-8 to TRBJ2-7, with TRBD2 matching over 10 bases. CDR1 and CDR2 from the germline V gene are SGHVS and FQNEAQ. The CDR3 contains 19 residues. Losses at the gene ends were 0 bases for V and 2 bases for J; bases not matched to a gene: 13. Full variable domain (missing parts from reference TRBV7-8 and TRBJ2-7): GAGVSQSPRYKVAKRGQDVALRCDPISGHVSLFWYQQALGQGPEFLTYFQNEAQLDKSGLPSDRFFAERPEGSVSTLKIQRTQQEDSAVYLCASSLAMILGLAEPYEQYFGPGTRLTVT.

This clone showed up just once. The V call is TRBV4-1, the J call TRBJ2-1; TRBD2 agrees at 10 bases. The CDR3 consists of 15 residues. Germline V gives CDR1 MGHRA, CDR2 YSYEKL. The V gene end was trimmed by 3 bases and the J gene end by 5 bases; junction bases not matched to a gene: 4. The CDR3 spells CASSHGLADNNEQFF. The CDR3 DNA reads as TGCGCCAGCAGCCACGGACTAGCGGATAACAATGAGCAGTTCTTC.

V and J are TRBV6-4 and TRBJ2-1; the match to TRBD2 covers 12 bases. Trimming removed 5 bases from V and 2 bases from J; junction bases left unmatched: 4. CDR3 size: 16 residues. Germline CDR1 and CDR2: MRHNA and SNTAGT. The CDR3 spells CASSIRTSGTYNEQFF. The DNA of the CDR3 is TGTGCCAGCAGTATTCGGACTAGCGGGACCTACAATGAGCAGTTCTTC.

V gene TRBV25-1 combines with J gene TRBJ1-4; D unresolved. The germline CDR1 and CDR2 sequences are MGHDK and SYGVNS. Trimming took 9 bases from V and 4 from J, leaving 18 bases between them. The CDR3 is 15 amino acids. DNA of the CDR3: TGTGCCAGTTCTCGCCCTGGGTGGGGTAATGAAAAACTGTTTTTT. It specifies CASSRPGWGNEKLFF.

V gene TRBV6-1 combines with J gene TRBJ2-7; D might be TRBD1 (6 bases). This CDR3 region has 13 residues. The germline CDR1 and CDR2 sequences are MNHNS and SASEGT. V was pared by 7 bases and J by 2 bases, with 12 bases between. The CDR3 is CASNKDSAYEQYF. The CDR3 DNA sequence: TGTGCCAGCAATAAGGACAGCGCCTACGAGCAGTACTTC.

This clone has just one count. Other DNA sequences of this sample code for an identical CDR3. The rearrangement links TRBV19 to TRBJ1-5; TRBD1 might be the D (5 bases). In germline, CDR1 is LNHDA, CDR2 SQIVND (reference sequence). V gave up 4 bases and J gave up 4 bases, with 14 bases separating them. The CDR3 has 15 residues. The CDR3 DNA reads as TGTGCCAGTAGTACCCGGGACCGCAGTAATCAGCCCCAGCATTTT. The encoded protein is CASSTRDRSNQPQHF.

The V gene is TRBV6-5, the J gene TRBJ1-2, with D hard to call. Germline V gene data show CDR1 as MNHEY and CDR2 as SVGAGI. The CDR3 covers 13 residues. Trimming stripped 8 bases from V and 0 bases from J, with 10 bases between. CDR3 DNA: TGTGCCAGCGCACTTAAGTCTAACTATGGCTACACCTTC. Its translation: CASALKSNYGYTF.

This chain joins TRBV6-1 and TRBJ2-3, with TRBD1 matching over 12 bases. CDR1 and CDR2 from the germline V gene are MNHNS and SASEGT. This CDR3 spans 17 amino acids. Germline trimming cut 1 base from V and 1 base from J; bases unmatched to any gene: 3. The CDR3 region is CASSEEGTGGRTDTQYF. The CDR3 DNA reads TGTGCCAGCAGTGAAGAGGGGACAGGGGGCCGCACAGATACGCAGTATTTT.

The J gene is TRBJ2-3, the V gene TRBV7-9; no clear D. The V gene's germline CDR1 is SEHNR and CDR2 FQNEAQ (reference sequence). V was cut by 5 bases and J by 0 bases, with 12 bases left in between. The CDR3 runs 15 residues. The DNA for the CDR3 is TGTGCCAGCAGCATCTCCGCAGCTAGCACAGATACGCAGTATTTT. This translates into CASSISAASTDTQYF. The full variable domain, rest sourced from reference TRBV7-9 and TRBJ2-3, is DTGVSQNPRHKITKRGQNVTFRCDPISEHNRLYWYRQTLGQGPEFLTYFQNEAQLEKSRLLSDRFSAERPKGSFSTLEIQRTEQGDSAMYLCASSISAASTDTQYFGPGTRLTVL.

On this clone: The sample carries other DNA sequences with the same CDR3. The chain joins TRBV27 to TRBJ1-1; no definite D call. Trimming took off 2 bases at V and 0 bases at J, with 4 bases between the two ends. CDR1 is MNHEY, CDR2 SMNVEV, per germline (reference sequence). The CDR3 consists of 13 residues. The CDR3 DNA reads as TGTGCCAGCAGTTTAGGGATGAACACTGAAGCTTTCTTT. It is translated as CASSLGMNTEAFF.

In its sample, this clone was seen once. The chain employs TRBV28 and TRBJ2-1, with D maybe TRBD2 (5 bases). This CDR3 comprises 11 residues. The V end was cut by 7 bases, the J end by 8 bases, with 9 bases between. The germline gives CDR1 MDHEN, CDR2 SYDVKM. In DNA form, the CDR3 reads TGTGCCAGCAATCTGGAGGATGAGCAGTTCTTC. Protein sequence: CASNLEDEQFF. The whole variable domain, remainder taken from reference TRBV28 and TRBJ2-1, is DVKVTQSSRYLVKRTGEKVFLECVQDMDHENMFWYRQDPGLGLRLIYFSYDVKMKEKGDIPEGYSVSREKKERFSLILESASTNQTSMYLCASNLEDEQFFGPGTRLTVL.

The gene calls are TRBV10-3 and TRBJ1-1; 9 bases map to TRBD1. This CDR3 region has 15 residues. The germline gives CDR1 ENHRY, CDR2 SYGVKD. The trim removed 10 bases at V and 0 bases at J, leaving 9 bases unmatched. This CDR3 reads CATGQGSPMNTEAFF. CDR3 bases: TGTGCCACGGGACAGGGCAGCCCCATGAACACTGAAGCTTTCTTT.

This clone was detected only once. This sequence joins TRBV21-1 and TRBJ1-2. TRBV21-1 is reported as a pseudogene. The CDR3 is made up of 14 amino acids. The CDR3 bases are TGTGCCAGCAGCAAAGAGGCGGGGTCCTCTGGCTACACCTTC. Translation gives CASSKEAGSSGYTF.

This clone was detected a few times. The genes are TRBV7-6 and TRBJ1-2; perhaps TRBD1 as D (6 bases). The V gene's germline CDR1 is SGHVS and CDR2 FNYEAQ. The CDR3 consists of 14 residues. Between the trimmed V and J ends, which lost 1 base and 6 bases, there was a span of 12 bases. The CDR3 region is CASSLDPAGDGYTF. The CDR3 nucleotides read TGTGCCAGCAGCTTAGATCCGGCAGGGGATGGCTACACCTTC.

V and J are TRBV19 and TRBJ1-1; D may be TRBD1 (6 bases). Trimming cost V 5 bases and J 1 base, with 11 bases left between them. Germline assignment: CDR1 LNHDA and CDR2 SQIVND (reference sequence). This CDR3 has 14 amino acids. The CDR3 loop is CASSDPGANTEAFF. The DNA for the CDR3 is TGTGCCAGTAGTGATCCGGGGGCGAACACTGAAGCTTTCTTT.

The chain links TRBV5-1 to TRBJ2-3, with D possibly matching TRBD1 (5 bases). The CDR3 runs 16 residues. Between the trimmed V and J ends, which lost 1 base and 0 bases, there was a span of 12 bases. The germline V gene has CDR1 SGHRS and CDR2 YFSETQ. In DNA, the CDR3 is TGCGCCAGCAGCTTGATAGTGGGGCCTAGCACAGATACGCAGTATTTT. Its protein product is CASSLIVGPSTDTQYF. Full variable domain (rest looked up from reference TRBV5-1 and TRBJ2-3): KAGVTQTPRYLIKTRGQQVTLSCSPISGHRSVSWYQQTPGQGLQFLFEYFSETQRNKGNFPGRFSGRQFSNSRSEMNVSTLELGDSALYLCASSLIVGPSTDTQYFGPGTRLTVL.

The rearrangement joins TRBV13 to TRBJ2-5; tentative D call: TRBD1 (6 bases). The V gene's germline CDR1 is PRHDT and CDR2 FYEKMQ (reference sequence). V lost 6 bases to trimming and J lost 7 bases, with 21 bases between them. This CDR3 contains 15 residues. CDR3 protein: CASRKGEGPLGTQYF. The CDR3 nucleotides are TGTGCCAGCAGAAAGGGGGAAGGGCCACTAGGGACCCAGTACTTC.

This rearrangement joins TRBV5-4 to TRBJ2-5; TRBD1 agrees at 8 bases. Per germline, CDR1 SGHNT and CDR2 YYREEE (reference sequence). This CDR3 contains 17 residues. V lost 4 bases and J lost 2; bases outside the gene matches: 13. The DNA for the CDR3 is TGTGCCAGCAGCCCACACGCGGGCAGGGGGCTTCAAGAGACCCAGTACTTC. Translated, it gives CASSPHAGRGLQETQYF.

The chain joins TRBV7-3 to TRBJ2-3; TRBD1 matches 9 bases. Germline V gene sequence: CDR1 SGHTA, CDR2 FQGTGA. V lost 5 bases and J lost 3; bases outside the gene matches: 9. CDR3 length: 16 residues. CDR3 DNA: TGTGCCAGCAGCGCGGGACAGGGTGGAGTGACAGATACGCAGTATTTT. It encodes CASSAGQGGVTDTQYF.

Only a few counts were recorded for this clone. The identical CDR3 is also encoded by other nucleotide sequences in the sample. DNA for the CDR3: TGTGCCAGCAGCTTTGACAGGAACACCGGGGAGCTGTTTTTT. The encoded protein is CASSFDRNTGELFF. The J gene is TRBJ2-2, the V gene TRBV7-3, with D maybe TRBD1 (5 bases). CDR1 SGHTA and CDR2 FQGTGA come from the germline V gene. There are 14 residues in the CDR3. The ends were cut back, 3 bases at V and 1 base at J, with 6 bases in the middle.

The chain joins TRBV28 to TRBJ2-5, with a tentative D call TRBD1 (6 bases). V lost 3 bases and J 5 bases, leaving 13 bases between the germline ends. Looked up from germline, CDR1 is MDHEN and CDR2 is SYDVKM. The CDR3 has 14 residues. The CDR3 spells CASSFPGRGETQYF. The DNA of the CDR3 is TGTGCCAGCAGTTTCCCTGGCAGGGGTGAGACCCAGTACTTC.